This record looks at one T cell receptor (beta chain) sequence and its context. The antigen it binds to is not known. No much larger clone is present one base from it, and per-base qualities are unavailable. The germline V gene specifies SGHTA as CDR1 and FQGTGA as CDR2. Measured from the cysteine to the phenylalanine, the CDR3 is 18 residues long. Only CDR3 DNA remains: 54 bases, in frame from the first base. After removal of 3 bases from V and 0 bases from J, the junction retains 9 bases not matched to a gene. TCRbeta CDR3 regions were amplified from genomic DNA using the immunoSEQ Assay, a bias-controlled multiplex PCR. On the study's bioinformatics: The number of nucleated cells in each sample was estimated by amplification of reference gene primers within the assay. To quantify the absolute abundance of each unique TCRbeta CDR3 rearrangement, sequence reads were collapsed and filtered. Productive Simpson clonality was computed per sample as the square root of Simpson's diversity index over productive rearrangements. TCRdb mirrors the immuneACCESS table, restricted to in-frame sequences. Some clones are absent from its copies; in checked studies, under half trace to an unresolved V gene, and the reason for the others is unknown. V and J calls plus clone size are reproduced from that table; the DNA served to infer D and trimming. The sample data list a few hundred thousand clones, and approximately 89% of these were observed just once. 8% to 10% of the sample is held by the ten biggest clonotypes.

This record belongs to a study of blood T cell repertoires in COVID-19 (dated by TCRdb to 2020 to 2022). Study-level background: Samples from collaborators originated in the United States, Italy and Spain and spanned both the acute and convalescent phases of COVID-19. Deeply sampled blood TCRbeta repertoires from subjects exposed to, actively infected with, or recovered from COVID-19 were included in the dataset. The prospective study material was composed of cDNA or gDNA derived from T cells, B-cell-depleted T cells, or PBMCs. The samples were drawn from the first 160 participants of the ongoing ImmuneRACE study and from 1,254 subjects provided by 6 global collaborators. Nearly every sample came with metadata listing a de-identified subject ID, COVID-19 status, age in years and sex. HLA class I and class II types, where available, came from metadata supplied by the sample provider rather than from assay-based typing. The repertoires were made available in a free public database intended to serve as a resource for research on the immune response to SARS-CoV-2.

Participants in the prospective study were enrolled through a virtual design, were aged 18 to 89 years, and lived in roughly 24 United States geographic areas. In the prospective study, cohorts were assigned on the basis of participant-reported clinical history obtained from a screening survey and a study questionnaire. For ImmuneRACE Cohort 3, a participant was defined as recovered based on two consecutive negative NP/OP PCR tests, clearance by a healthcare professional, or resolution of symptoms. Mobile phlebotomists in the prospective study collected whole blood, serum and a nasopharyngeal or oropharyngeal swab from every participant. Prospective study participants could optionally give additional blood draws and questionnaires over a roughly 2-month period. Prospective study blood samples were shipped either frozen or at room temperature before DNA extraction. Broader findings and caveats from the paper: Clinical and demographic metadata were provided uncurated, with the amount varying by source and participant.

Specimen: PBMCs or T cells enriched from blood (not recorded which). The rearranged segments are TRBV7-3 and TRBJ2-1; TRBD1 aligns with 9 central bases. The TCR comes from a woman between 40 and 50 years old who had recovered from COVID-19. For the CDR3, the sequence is CASSLGQGALSSYNEQFF. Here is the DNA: TGTGCCAGCAGCTTGGGACAGGGTGCCTTGAGCTCCTACAATGAGCAGTTCTTC.